The TCR beta chain described here comes from a study of CD4 T cells in relation to SARS-CoV-2 and coronaviruses. A word on this clone: The antigen is undetermined. At one of its ends the junction is not consistent with the germline gene, which may arise from a read error.

Generated by immunoSEQ multiplex PCR, the TCRdb table keeps only in-frame clones and is missing some. The table shows tens of thousands of clones, with approximately 95% occurring only once. Germline CDR1 SGHRS, CDR2 YFSETQ. The length of the CDR3 is 14 residues. Unexposed donor CD4+ T cells date from 2011-2018, before the COVID-19 pandemic. The study's findings and limits: Samples before the pandemic and after infection were not matched within any donor. Crossreactivity was assessed only for spike protein, not other viral proteins. Monoreactive clones expanded significantly more to SARS-CoV-2 than crossreactive clones did.

The receptor's source is a human donor in good health. The genes are TRBV5-1 and TRBJ1-1, with unresolved D. The source material was naive CD4+ T cells from PBMCs. Subset meaning: naive CD4+ T cells isolated by negative enrichment. The CDR3 is CASGFGRRDTEAFF. DNA of the CDR3: TGCGCCAGCGGCTTCGGGCGGCGGGACACTGAAGCTTTCTTT.